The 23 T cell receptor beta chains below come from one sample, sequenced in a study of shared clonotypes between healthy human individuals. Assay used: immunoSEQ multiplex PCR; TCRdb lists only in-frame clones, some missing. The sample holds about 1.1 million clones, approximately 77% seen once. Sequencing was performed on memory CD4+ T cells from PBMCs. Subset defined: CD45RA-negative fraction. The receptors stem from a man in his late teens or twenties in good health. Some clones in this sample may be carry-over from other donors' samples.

The CDR3: CASGASGRTDTQYF. In DNA form, the CDR3 reads TGTGCCAGCGGGGCTAGCGGGAGAACGGATACGCAGTATTTT. V is TRBV6-6 and J is TRBJ2-3; 10 bases are shared with TRBD2. Trimming at V came to 8 bases and at J to 6 bases, leaving 8 bases not matched to a gene. The CDR3 sequence is 14 residues long. The germline CDR1 and CDR2 sequences are MNHNY and SVGAGI (reference sequence).

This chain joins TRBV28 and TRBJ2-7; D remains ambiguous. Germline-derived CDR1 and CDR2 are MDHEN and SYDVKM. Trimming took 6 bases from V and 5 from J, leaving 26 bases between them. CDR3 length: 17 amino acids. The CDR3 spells CASSSQHSALRPHEQYF. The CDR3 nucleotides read TGTGCCAGCAGCTCCCAACACTCGGCCCTAAGGCCCCACGAGCAGTACTTC.

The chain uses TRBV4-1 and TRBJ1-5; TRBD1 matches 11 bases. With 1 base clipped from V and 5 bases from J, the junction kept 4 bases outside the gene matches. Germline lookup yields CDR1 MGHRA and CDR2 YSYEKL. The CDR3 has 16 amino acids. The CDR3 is CASSQVGTGGYQPQHF. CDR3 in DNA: TGCGCCAGCAGCCAAGTTGGGACAGGGGGGTATCAGCCCCAGCATTTT.

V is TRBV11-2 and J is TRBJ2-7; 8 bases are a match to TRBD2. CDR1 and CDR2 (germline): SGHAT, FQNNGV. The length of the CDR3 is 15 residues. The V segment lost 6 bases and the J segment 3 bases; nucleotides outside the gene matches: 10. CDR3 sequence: CASRSLAGKFYEQYF. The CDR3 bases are TGTGCCAGCAGATCTTTAGCGGGAAAGTTCTACGAGCAGTACTTC.

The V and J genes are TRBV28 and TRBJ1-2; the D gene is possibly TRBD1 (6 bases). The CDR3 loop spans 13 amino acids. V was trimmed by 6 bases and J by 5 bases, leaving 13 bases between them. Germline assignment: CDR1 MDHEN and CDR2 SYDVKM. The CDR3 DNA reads TGTGCCAGCAGGGTGACCCAGGGGTATGGCTACACCTTC. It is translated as CASRVTQGYGYTF.

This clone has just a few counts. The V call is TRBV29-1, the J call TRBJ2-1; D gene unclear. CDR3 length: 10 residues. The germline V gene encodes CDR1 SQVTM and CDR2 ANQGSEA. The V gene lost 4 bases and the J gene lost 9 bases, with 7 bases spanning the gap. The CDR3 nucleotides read TGCAGCGTTGGCGATGGTGAGCAGTTCTTC. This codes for CSVGDGEQFF.

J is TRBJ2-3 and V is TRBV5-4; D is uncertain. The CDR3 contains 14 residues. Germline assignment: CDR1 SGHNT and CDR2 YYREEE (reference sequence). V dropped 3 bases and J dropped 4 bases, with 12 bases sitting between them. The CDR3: CASSSHSKSDTQYF. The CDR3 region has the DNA TGTGCCAGCAGCTCGCACTCCAAGTCAGATACGCAGTATTTT.

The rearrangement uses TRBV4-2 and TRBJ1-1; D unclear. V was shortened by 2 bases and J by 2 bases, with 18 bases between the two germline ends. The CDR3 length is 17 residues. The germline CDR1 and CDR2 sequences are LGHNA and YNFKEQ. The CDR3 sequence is CASSQFGPRRDNTEAFF. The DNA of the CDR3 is TGTGCCAGCAGCCAATTCGGGCCGAGGCGAGATAACACTGAAGCTTTCTTT.

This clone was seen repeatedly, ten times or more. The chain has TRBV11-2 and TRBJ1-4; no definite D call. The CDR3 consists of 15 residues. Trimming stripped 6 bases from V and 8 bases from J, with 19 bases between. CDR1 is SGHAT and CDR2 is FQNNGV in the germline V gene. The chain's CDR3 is CASRGLRVKGEKLFF. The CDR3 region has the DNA TGTGCCAGCAGGGGGTTAAGGGTGAAGGGAGAAAAACTGTTTTTT.

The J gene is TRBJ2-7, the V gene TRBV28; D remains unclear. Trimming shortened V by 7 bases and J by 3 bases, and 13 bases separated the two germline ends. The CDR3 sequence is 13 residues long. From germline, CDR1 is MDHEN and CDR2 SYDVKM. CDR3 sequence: CASNKGLNYEQYF. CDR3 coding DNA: TGTGCCAGCAATAAGGGATTGAACTACGAGCAGTACTTC.

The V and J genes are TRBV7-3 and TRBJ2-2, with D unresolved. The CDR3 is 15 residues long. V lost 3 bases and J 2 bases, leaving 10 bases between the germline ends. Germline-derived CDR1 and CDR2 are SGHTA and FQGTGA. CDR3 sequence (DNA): TGTGCCAGCAGCTTCCCCGGTACCAACACCGGGGAGCTGTTTTTT. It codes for CASSFPGTNTGELFF.

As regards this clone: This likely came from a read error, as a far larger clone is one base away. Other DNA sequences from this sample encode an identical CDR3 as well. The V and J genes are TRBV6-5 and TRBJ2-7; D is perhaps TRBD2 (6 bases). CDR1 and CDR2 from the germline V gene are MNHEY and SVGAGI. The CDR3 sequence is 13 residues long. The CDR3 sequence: CASSLVGGYEQYF. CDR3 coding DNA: TGTGCAAGCAGCCTTGTGGGGGGCTACGAGCAGTACTTC.

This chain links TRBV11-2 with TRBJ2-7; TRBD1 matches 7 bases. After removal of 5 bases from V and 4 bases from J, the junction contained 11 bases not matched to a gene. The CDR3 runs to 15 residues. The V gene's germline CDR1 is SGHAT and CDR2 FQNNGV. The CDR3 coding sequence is TGTGCCAGCAGCACTGGGACAGCCGTCCCTTACGAGCAGTACTTC. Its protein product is CASSTGTAVPYEQYF.

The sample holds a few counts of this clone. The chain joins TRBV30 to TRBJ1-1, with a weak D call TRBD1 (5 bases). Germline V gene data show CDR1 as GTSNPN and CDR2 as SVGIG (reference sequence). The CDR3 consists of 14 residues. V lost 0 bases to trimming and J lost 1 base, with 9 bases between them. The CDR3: CAWSVGLGNTEAFF. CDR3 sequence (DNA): TGTGCCTGGAGTGTGGGACTTGGGAACACTGAAGCTTTCTTT. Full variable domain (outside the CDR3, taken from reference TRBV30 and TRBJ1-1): SQTIHQWPATLVQPVGSPLSLECTVEGTSNPNLYWYRQAAGRGLQLLFYSVGIGQISSEVPQNLSASRPQDRQFILSSKKLLLSDSGFYLCAWSVGLGNTEAFFGQGTRLTVV.

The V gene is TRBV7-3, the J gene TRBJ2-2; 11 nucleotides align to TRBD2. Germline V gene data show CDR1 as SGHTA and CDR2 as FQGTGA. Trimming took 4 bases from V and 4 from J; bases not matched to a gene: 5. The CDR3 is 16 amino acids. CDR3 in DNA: TGTGCCAGCAGCTCGCGACTAGCGGGGTCCACCGGGGAGCTGTTTTTT. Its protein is CASSSRLAGSTGELFF.

CDR3 protein: CASSPQGTNEKLFF. Written as DNA, the CDR3 is TGCGCCAGCAGCCCCCAGGGGACTAATGAAAAACTGTTTTTT. V is TRBV5-1 and J is TRBJ1-4; TRBD1 might be the D (6 bases). The germline V gene has CDR1 SGHRS and CDR2 YFSETQ. This CDR3 has 14 residues. Deletions cut 4 bases from V and 2 bases from J, with 9 bases between.

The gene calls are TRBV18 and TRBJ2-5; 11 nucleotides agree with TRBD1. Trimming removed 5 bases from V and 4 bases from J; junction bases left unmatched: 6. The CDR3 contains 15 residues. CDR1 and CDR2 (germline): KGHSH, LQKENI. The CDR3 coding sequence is TGTGCCAGCTCATACGGGACAGGGGGGAGAGAGACCCAGTACTTC. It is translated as CASSYGTGGRETQYF.

The CDR3 nucleotides are TGTGCCAGCAGCTTGGAATCTGGGGTTGGCTACACCTTC. Translated: CASSLESGVGYTF. The rearrangement uses TRBV5-6 and TRBJ1-2, with D hard to call. This CDR3 has 13 amino acids. V was pared by 0 bases and J by 7 bases, with 10 bases between. The V gene's germline CDR1 is SGHDT and CDR2 YYEEEE. Drawing the rest from reference TRBV5-6 and TRBJ1-2, the complete variable domain is DAGVTQSPTHLIKTRGQQVTLRCSPKSGHDTVSWYQQALGQGPQFIFQYYEEEERQRGNFPDRFSGHQFPNYSSELNVNALLLGDSALYLCASSLESGVGYTFGSGTRLTVV.

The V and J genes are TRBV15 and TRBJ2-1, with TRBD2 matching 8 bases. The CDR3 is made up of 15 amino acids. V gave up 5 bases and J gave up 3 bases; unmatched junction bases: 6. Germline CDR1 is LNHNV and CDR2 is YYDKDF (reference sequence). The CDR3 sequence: CATSLAGPSYNEQFF. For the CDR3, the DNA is TGTGCCACCAGCTTAGCGGGACCTAGCTACAATGAGCAGTTCTTC.

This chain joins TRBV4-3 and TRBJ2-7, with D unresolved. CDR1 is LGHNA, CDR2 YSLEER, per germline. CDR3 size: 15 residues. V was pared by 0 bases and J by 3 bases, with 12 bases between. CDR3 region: CASSQEGIGIYEQYF. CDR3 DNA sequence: TGCGCCAGCAGCCAAGAGGGTATAGGGATCTACGAGCAGTACTTC.

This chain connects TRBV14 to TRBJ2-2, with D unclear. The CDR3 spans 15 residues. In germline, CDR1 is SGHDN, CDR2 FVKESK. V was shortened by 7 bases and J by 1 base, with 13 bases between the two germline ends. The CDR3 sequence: CASNRSGRNTGELFF. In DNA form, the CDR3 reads TGTGCCAGCAACCGCTCCGGCAGGAACACCGGGGAGCTGTTTTTT.

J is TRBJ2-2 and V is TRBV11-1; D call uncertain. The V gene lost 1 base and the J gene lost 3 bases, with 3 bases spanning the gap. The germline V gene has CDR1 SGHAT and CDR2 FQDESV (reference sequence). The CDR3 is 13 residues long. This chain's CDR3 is CASSLGDTGELFF. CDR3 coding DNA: TGTGCCAGCAGCTTAGGAGACACCGGGGAGCTGTTTTTT.

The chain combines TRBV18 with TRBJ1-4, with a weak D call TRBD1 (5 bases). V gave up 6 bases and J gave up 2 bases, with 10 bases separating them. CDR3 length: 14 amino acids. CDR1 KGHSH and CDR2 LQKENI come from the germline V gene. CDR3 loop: CASSSGITNEKLFF. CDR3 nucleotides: TGTGCCAGCTCCTCAGGGATTACTAATGAAAAACTGTTTTTT.